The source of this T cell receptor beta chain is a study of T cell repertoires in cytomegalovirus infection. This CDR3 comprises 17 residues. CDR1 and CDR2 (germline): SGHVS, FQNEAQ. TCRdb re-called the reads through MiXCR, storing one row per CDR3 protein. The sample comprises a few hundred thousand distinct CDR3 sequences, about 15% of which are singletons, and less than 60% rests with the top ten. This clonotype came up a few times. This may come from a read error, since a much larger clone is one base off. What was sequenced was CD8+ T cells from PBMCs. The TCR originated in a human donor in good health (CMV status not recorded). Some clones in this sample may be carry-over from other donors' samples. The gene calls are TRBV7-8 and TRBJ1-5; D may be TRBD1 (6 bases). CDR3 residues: CATSPRGGAVSNQPQHF. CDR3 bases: TGTGCCACCAGCCCCCGGGGGGGGGCGGTTAGCAATCAGCCCCAGCATTTT.